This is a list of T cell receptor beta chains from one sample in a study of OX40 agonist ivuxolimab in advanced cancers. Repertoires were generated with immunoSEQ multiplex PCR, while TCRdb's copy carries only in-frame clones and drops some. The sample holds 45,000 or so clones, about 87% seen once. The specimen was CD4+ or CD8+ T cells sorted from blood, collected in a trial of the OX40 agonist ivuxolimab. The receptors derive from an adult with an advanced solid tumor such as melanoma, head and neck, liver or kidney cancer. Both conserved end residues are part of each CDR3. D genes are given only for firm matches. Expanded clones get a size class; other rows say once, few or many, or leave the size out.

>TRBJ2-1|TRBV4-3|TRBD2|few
TGCGCCAGCAGCCCTGGGACTAGCGGGGGGAATGAGCAGTTCTTC
CASSPGTSGGNEQFF
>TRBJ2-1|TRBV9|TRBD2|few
TGTGCCAGCAGCGCTACTAGCGGGGGGGGAAAATCCCACAATGAGCAGTTCTTC
CASSATSGGGKSHNEQFF
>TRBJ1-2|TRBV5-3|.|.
TGTGCCAGAAGCCCAAACAGGGTATGTCTCCTATATGGCTACACCTTC
CARSPNRVCLLYGYTF
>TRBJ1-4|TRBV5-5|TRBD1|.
TGTGCCAGCAGCGAATACAGGGGCAGGGGTGAAAAACTGTTTTTT
CASSEYRGRGEKLFF
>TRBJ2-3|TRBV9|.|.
TGTGCCAGCAGCGTAGGAGGGGTAGATACGCAGTATTTT
CASSVGGVDTQYF
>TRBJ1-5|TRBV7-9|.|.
TGTGCCAGCAGCCACAGCTCCCAGGGGAGCAATCAGCCCCAGCATTTT
CASSHSSQGSNQPQHF
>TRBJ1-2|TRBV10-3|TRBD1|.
TGTGCCATCAGTGAGTTTGCGGAGGACAGGAATGGCTACACCTTC
CAISEFAEDRNGYTF
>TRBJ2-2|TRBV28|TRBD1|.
TGTGCCAGCAGTTACGGTGACAGGGGTTTTACCGGGGAGCTGTTTTTT
CASSYGDRGFTGELFF
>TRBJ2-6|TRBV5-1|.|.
TGCGCCAGCAGCCTGAAGCCGGGTCCCTTGACTGGGGCCAACGTCCTGACTTTC
CASSLKPGPLTGANVLTF
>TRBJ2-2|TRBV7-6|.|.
TGTGCCAGCAGCAAGAACACCGGGGAGCTGTTTTTT
CASSKNTGELFF
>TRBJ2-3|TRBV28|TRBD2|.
TGTGCCAGCAGTTTACTCCTAGCGGGAGCGGCTGGCGCAGATACGCAGTATTTT
CASSLLLAGAAGADTQYF